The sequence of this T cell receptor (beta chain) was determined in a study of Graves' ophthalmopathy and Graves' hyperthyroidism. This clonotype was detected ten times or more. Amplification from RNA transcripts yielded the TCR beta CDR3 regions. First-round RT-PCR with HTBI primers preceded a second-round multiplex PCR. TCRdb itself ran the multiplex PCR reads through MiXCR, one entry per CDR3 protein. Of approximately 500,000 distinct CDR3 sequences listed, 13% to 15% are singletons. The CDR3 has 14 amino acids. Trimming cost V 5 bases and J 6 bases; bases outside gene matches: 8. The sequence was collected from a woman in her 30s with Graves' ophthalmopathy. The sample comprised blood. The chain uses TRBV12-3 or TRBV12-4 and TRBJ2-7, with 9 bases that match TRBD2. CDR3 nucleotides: TGTGCCAGCAGTCTTAGCGGGAGACCCCTCGAGCAGTACTTC. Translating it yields CASSLSGRPLEQYF.